This T cell receptor (beta chain) was sequenced in a study of control samples from healthy donors and cancer patients. Using immunoSEQ multiplex PCR, the repertoire was profiled, and TCRdb retains in-frame clones only, with some absent. The sample holds approximately 70,000 clones; roughly 87% are singletons and the top ten take around 5.1%. Per germline, CDR1 LNHDA and CDR2 SQIVND (reference sequence). Trimming pared 7 bases from V and 4 bases from J, leaving 13 bases between. The CDR3 extends over 14 amino acids. V gene TRBV19 combines with J gene TRBJ2-2; D not certain. Sequences were obtained from PBMCs. This sequence was found in a man between 60 and 75 years old with colorectal cancer. CDR3 coding DNA: TGTGCCAGTAAGATTGCTAGACGCACCGGGGAGCTGTTTTTT. It specifies CASKIARRTGELFF.